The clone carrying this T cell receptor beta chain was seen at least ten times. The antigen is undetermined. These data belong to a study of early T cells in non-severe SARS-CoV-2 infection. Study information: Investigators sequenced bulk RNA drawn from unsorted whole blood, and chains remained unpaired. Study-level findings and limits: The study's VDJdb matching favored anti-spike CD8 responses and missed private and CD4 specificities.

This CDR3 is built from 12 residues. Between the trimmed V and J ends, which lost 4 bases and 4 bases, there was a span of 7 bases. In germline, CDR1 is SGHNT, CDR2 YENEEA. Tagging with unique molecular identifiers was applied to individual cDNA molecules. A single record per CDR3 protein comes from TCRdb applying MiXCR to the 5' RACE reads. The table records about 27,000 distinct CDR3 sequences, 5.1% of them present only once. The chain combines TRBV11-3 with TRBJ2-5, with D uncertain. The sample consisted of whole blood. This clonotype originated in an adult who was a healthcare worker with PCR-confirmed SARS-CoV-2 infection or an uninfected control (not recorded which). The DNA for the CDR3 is TGTGCCAGCAGCTCGGTCGGAGAGACCCAGTACTTC. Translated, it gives CASSSVGETQYF.